This entry lists 6 T cell receptor beta chains sequenced from one sample in a study of blood T cell repertoires in COVID-19. The table came from immunoSEQ multiplex PCR; TCRdb's copy has only in-frame clones and leaves some out. The sample comprises about 240,000 clones, roughly 86% of which are singletons, and 9% to 15% rests with the top ten. Sequencing used peripheral blood. Every receptor here comes from a man at least 80 years old with acute or convalescent COVID-19.

The CDR3 sequence: CASSFLNSLAGRETQYF. CDR3 coding DNA: TGTGCCAGCAGCTTCCTTAACAGTCTAGCCGGGCGAGAGACCCAGTACTTC. The chain employs TRBV11-3 and TRBJ2-5; TRBD2 is a possible D gene (5 bases). The germline V gene encodes CDR1 SGHNT and CDR2 YENEEA. The CDR3 extends over 17 amino acids. V lost 3 bases and J lost 4, with 21 bases in between.

This rearrangement joins TRBV6-5 to TRBJ1-2, with D unresolved. Germline V gene sequence: CDR1 MNHEY, CDR2 SVGAGI. The CDR3 contains 15 residues. Trimming removed 5 bases from V and 0 bases from J, with 13 bases in between. DNA of the CDR3: TGTGCCAGCAGTCTAGAAAACGGTCCTAACTATGGCTACACCTTC. It is translated as CASSLENGPNYGYTF.

The chain joins TRBV5-1 to TRBJ2-4, with a tentative D call TRBD1 (5 bases). This CDR3 region has 12 residues. The V gene's germline CDR1 is SGHRS and CDR2 YFSETQ. V lost 0 bases and J 8 bases, leaving 6 bases between the germline ends. DNA of the CDR3: TGCGCCAGCAGCTTGGACAGGTACATTCAGTACTTC. Translated, it gives CASSLDRYIQYF.

This clone was seen only a few times. The rearrangement links TRBV19 to TRBJ2-7; D call uncertain. Looked up from germline, CDR1 is LNHDA and CDR2 is SQIVND (reference sequence). The V and J ends lost 3 bases and 1 base respectively, with 13 bases between them. The CDR3 totals 15 residues. The CDR3 loop reads CASSISRKMSYEQYF. The CDR3 DNA reads as TGTGCCAGTAGTATTTCGAGAAAGATGTCCTACGAGCAGTACTTC.

V and J are TRBV7-6 and TRBJ2-5, with 7 bases matching TRBD1. After removal of 4 bases from V and 4 bases from J, the junction contained 12 bases not matched to a gene. The length of the CDR3 is 16 residues. Germline V gene sequence: CDR1 SGHVS, CDR2 FNYEAQ. The CDR3 sequence is CASSSSRQGALETQYF. DNA for the CDR3: TGTGCCAGCAGCTCGAGTCGACAGGGTGCCTTAGAGACCCAGTACTTC.

The CDR3 sequence is CASSQFPAGTGKNEQFF. CDR3 coding DNA: TGTGCCAGCAGCCAATTCCCTGCCGGGACAGGTAAGAATGAGCAGTTCTTC. The chain uses TRBV3-1 (or the pseudogene TRBV3-2) and TRBJ2-1, with 8 bases identical to TRBD1. CDR1 is LGHDT and CDR2 is YNNKEL in the germline V gene (reference sequence). Germline trimming cut 2 bases from V and 7 bases from J; bases unmatched to any gene: 13. This CDR3 is 17 amino acids long.